One and the same sample provided the 9 T cell receptor beta chains below, sequenced in a study of cytomegalovirus exposure and HLA in healthy donors. This PCR relied on a set of 60 Vbeta primers and 13 Jbeta primers. Sequenced by immunoSEQ multiplex PCR; TCRdb stores in-frame clones only, minus some. This sample has 95,000 to 100,000 clones, with around 82% found just once. Sample: PBMCs. The source of these receptors is a woman between 55 and 75 years old in good health and CMV-seronegative.

This clone has a handful of counts. The gene calls are TRBV13 and TRBJ2-1, with a weak D call TRBD1 (5 bases). This CDR3 has 15 amino acids. Trimming took off 5 bases at V and 0 bases at J, with 11 bases between the two ends. Germline V gene data show CDR1 as PRHDT and CDR2 as FYEKMQ (reference sequence). CDR3 region: CASSAGYSSYNEQFF. Written as DNA, the CDR3 is TGTGCCAGCAGCGCAGGGTATAGCTCCTACAATGAGCAGTTCTTC.

The V and J genes are TRBV11-2 and TRBJ2-7; 7 nucleotides agree with TRBD1. The length of the CDR3 is 14 residues. The V segment lost 5 bases and the J segment 5 bases; nucleotides outside the gene matches: 9. Germline V gives CDR1 SGHAT, CDR2 FQNNGV. This CDR3 reads CASSPRTGLDEQYF. The CDR3 DNA is TGTGCCAGCAGCCCAAGGACAGGTCTCGACGAGCAGTACTTC.

A single count supports this clone. The V call is TRBV7-9, the J call TRBJ1-2, with 8 bases matching TRBD1. V lost 2 bases, J lost 0 bases, and 8 bases stayed unmatched. Germline V gene lookup returns CDR1 SEHNR and CDR2 FQNEAQ (reference sequence). The length of the CDR3 is 17 residues. CDR3 in amino acids: CASSLSTTGAANYGYTF. The CDR3 DNA sequence: TGTGCCAGCAGCTTATCCACGACAGGGGCTGCTAACTATGGCTACACCTTC.

The V call is TRBV2, the J call TRBJ2-2; D perhaps matches TRBD1 (6 bases). Germline CDR1 is SNHLY and CDR2 is FYNNEI. The germline V and J ends were trimmed by 7 bases and 2 bases, with 14 bases remaining between them. This CDR3 contains 15 residues. CDR3: CASNREGQNTGELFF. In DNA, the CDR3 is TGTGCCAGCAATCGAGAGGGACAAAACACCGGGGAGCTGTTTTTT.

The V and J genes are TRBV30 and TRBJ1-1; TRBD1 agrees at 8 bases. Germline assignment: CDR1 GTSNPN and CDR2 SVGIG (reference sequence). The CDR3 is 14 residues long. The ends lost 5 bases at V and 1 base at J; junction bases unmatched: 6. CDR3 amino acids: CAWVPGGPNTEAFF. In DNA, the CDR3 is TGTGCCTGGGTTCCAGGGGGCCCGAACACTGAAGCTTTCTTT. Full variable domain (rest looked up from reference TRBV30 and TRBJ1-1): SQTIHQWPATLVQPVGSPLSLECTVEGTSNPNLYWYRQAAGRGLQLLFYSVGIGQISSEVPQNLSASRPQDRQFILSSKKLLLSDSGFYLCAWVPGGPNTEAFFGQGTRLTVV.

This clone turned up a few times. CDR3 region: CASSPHSGNTEAFF. The CDR3 bases are TGTGCCAGTAGTCCGCACTCAGGGAACACTGAAGCTTTCTTT. The chain uses TRBV19 and TRBJ1-1; unclear D gene. Trimming took 5 bases from V and 1 from J, leaving 11 bases between them. There are 14 residues in the CDR3. CDR1 and CDR2 from the germline V gene are LNHDA and SQIVND (reference sequence).

The chain uses TRBV7-9 and TRBJ2-3; no definite D call. Germline V gene sequence: CDR1 SEHNR, CDR2 FQNEAQ (reference sequence). V was trimmed by 3 bases and J by 5 bases, leaving 9 bases between them. CDR3 length: 13 residues. CDR3 sequence: CASSLPAQDTQYF. In DNA, the CDR3 is TGTGCCAGCAGCTTGCCCGCACAAGATACGCAGTATTTT.

The gene calls are TRBV18 and TRBJ2-2, with a weak D call TRBD1 (7 bases). The CDR3 covers 15 residues. Germline assignment: CDR1 KGHSH and CDR2 LQKENI. V was trimmed by 5 bases and J by 5 bases, leaving 15 bases between them. The CDR3 nucleotides are TGTGCCAGCTCAGAGAGACAGGGAGGAACCGGGGAGCTGTTTTTT. Protein: CASSERQGGTGELFF.

The CDR3 bases are TGTGCCAGCAGTCCCACCACACGTGATGGCTACGAGCAGTACTTC. Its translation: CASSPTTRDGYEQYF. The gene calls are TRBV6-5 and TRBJ2-7, with D hard to call. V lost 5 bases and J lost 3, with 17 bases in between. The CDR3 is made up of 15 amino acids. CDR1 and CDR2 (germline): MNHEY, SVGAGI.